These 16 T cell receptor beta chains share one sample of origin, sequenced in a study of T cells after yellow fever vaccination. MiXCR, run by TCRdb on the 5' RACE reads, gives a single entry per CDR3 protein. This sample has more than 300,000 distinct CDR3 sequences; around 10% occur once, and the top ten carry 3.3%. This sample comprised CD4+ T cells sorted from PBMCs, obtained 45 days after the yellow fever booster vaccination. Receptors were obtained from a man aged 18 to 30 who received the YFV17D yellow fever vaccine.

CDR3 bases: TGTGCCAGCAGCGGGACTAGCGGGGGTAGAGAGACCCAGTACTTC. This codes for CASSGTSGGRETQYF. This rearrangement joins TRBV2 to TRBJ2-5; 14 bases line up with TRBD2. The germline V gene encodes CDR1 SNHLY and CDR2 FYNNEI. V lost 6 bases to trimming and J lost 4 bases; unmatched junction nucleotides: 4. The CDR3 has 15 residues.

The V and J genes are TRBV4-3 and TRBJ2-3; TRBD2 aligns across 7 bases. The CDR3 sequence is 15 residues long. V was clipped by 4 bases and J by 4 bases; unmatched bases: 8. Germline CDR1 reads LGHNA; CDR2 reads YSLEER. The CDR3, as DNA: TGCGCCAGCAGCCTTCTCGGCGGGGGACCAGATACGCAGTATTTT. Its protein product is CASSLLGGGPDTQYF.

This clonotype has more than one count but fewer than ten. This chain uses TRBV6-4 with TRBJ2-3; D is possibly TRBD1 (6 bases). Trimming shortened V by 6 bases and J by 7 bases, and 17 bases separated the two germline ends. Germline V gene sequence: CDR1 MRHNA, CDR2 SNTAGT. This CDR3 has 14 amino acids. Here the CDR3 DNA reads TGTGCCAGCAGGCAAACCCAGGGGTCTAATACGCAGTATTTT. Its translation is CASRQTQGSNTQYF.

V usage is TRBV19 and J usage is TRBJ1-2; 7 bases are a match to TRBD1. The trim removed 4 bases at V and 2 bases at J, leaving 7 bases unmatched. Germline assignment: CDR1 LNHDA and CDR2 SQIVND (reference sequence). The CDR3 is 15 residues long. As DNA, the CDR3 is TGTGCCAGTAGTACCCGACAGGGTCGGAACTATGGCTACACCTTC. Amino acid sequence: CASSTRQGRNYGYTF.

The J gene is TRBJ1-5, the V gene TRBV19, with 8 bases aligning to TRBD1. The CDR3 totals 14 residues. CDR1 and CDR2 from the germline V gene are LNHDA and SQIVND (reference sequence). V shed 11 bases, J shed 4 bases, and the junction held 10 bases outside the gene matches. The CDR3 DNA reads TGTGCCGGAAGCGCCGGACAGGGAAATCAGCCCCAGCATTTT. This encodes CAGSAGQGNQPQHF.

This clonotype showed up many times. The rearrangement links TRBV5-1 to TRBJ2-2, with 8 nucleotides matching TRBD1. The CDR3 contains 15 residues. CDR1 and CDR2 (germline): SGHRS, YFSETQ. The V segment lost 4 bases and the J segment 0 bases; nucleotides outside the gene matches: 2. CDR3: CASSQQGANTGELFF. Here the CDR3 DNA reads TGCGCCAGCAGCCAACAGGGGGCGAACACCGGGGAGCTGTTTTTT.

This clonotype occurred a few times. V is TRBV9 and J is TRBJ2-3, with D maybe TRBD2 (6 bases). Trimming shortened V by 0 bases and J by 2 bases, and 16 bases separated the two germline ends. The CDR3 contains 17 residues. In germline, CDR1 is SGDLS, CDR2 YYNGEE. DNA for the CDR3: TGTGCCAGCAGCGTAGCCGCGGGACCCTACATCACAGATACGCAGTATTTT. Translating gives CASSVAAGPYITDTQYF.

In its sample, this clonotype was seen many times. J is TRBJ2-1 and V is TRBV7-2, with a tentative D call TRBD1 (6 bases). V lost 5 bases and J 8 bases, leaving 16 bases between the germline ends. This CDR3 comprises 14 residues. Per germline, CDR1 SGHTA and CDR2 FQGNSA. This chain's CDR3 is CASSTTQGIHEQFF. For the CDR3, the DNA is TGTGCCAGCAGCACGACCCAGGGGATTCATGAGCAGTTCTTC. Using reference TRBV7-2 and TRBJ2-1 for the parts outside the CDR3, the full variable domain is GAGVSQSPSNKVTEKGKDVELRCDPISGHTALYWYRQSLGQGLEFLIYFQGNSAPDKSGLPSDRFSAERTGGSVSTLTIQRTQQEDSAVYLCASSTTQGIHEQFFGPGTRLTVL.

This clonotype came up many times. The chain combines TRBV6-1 with TRBJ2-5, with TRBD2 matching 7 bases. The CDR3 length is 14 residues. V lost 2 bases to trimming and J lost 4 bases; unmatched junction nucleotides: 4. Germline-derived CDR1 and CDR2 are MNHNS and SASEGT. The CDR3 DNA is TGTGCCAGCAGTGAATCGTCGGGGGGAGAGACCCAGTACTTC. It translates to CASSESSGGETQYF.

This chain links TRBV18 with TRBJ2-5; 7 positions agree with TRBD1. V dropped 3 bases and J dropped 3; count of bases not matched to a gene: 7. Looked up from germline, CDR1 is KGHSH and CDR2 is LQKENI. This CDR3 comprises 15 residues. DNA for the CDR3: TGTGCCAGCTCACCCAATTCCGGGACAGAAGAGACCCAGTACTTC. Translation gives CASSPNSGTEETQYF. Full variable domain (rest looked up from reference TRBV18 and TRBJ2-5): NAGVMQNPRHLVRRRGQEARLRCSPMKGHSHVYWYRQLPEEGLKFMVYLQKENIIDESGMPKERFSAEFPKEGPSILRIQQVVRGDSAAYFCASSPNSGTEETQYFGPGTRLLVL.

At least ten counts were recorded for this clonotype. This sequence joins TRBV5-1 and TRBJ2-1; a possible D gene is TRBD1 (6 bases). The germline V and J ends were trimmed by 5 bases and 9 bases, with 18 bases remaining between them. The CDR3 runs 14 residues. Germline V gives CDR1 SGHRS, CDR2 YFSETQ. In DNA form, the CDR3 reads TGCGCCAGCAGGCCGTATTGGGGGCCGACTGAGCAGTTCTTC. The encoded protein is CASRPYWGPTEQFF.

In its sample, this clonotype was seen a few times. The genes are TRBV28 and TRBJ1-5; D gene unclear. The CDR3 has 14 amino acids. Germline CDR1 is MDHEN and CDR2 is SYDVKM. V lost 1 base, J lost 6 bases, and 10 bases lay in between. CDR3 sequence reads: CASSLLSRSQPQHF. The CDR3 DNA sequence: TGTGCCAGCAGTTTATTGAGCAGGAGTCAGCCCCAGCATTTT.

This clonotype was counted between two and nine times. V gene TRBV7-8 combines with J gene TRBJ2-4; D unresolved. Germline-derived CDR1 and CDR2 are SGHVS and FQNEAQ. Between the trimmed V and J ends, which lost 1 base and 7 bases, there was a span of 8 bases. The CDR3 is 13 residues long. The CDR3 loop is CASSLGRPNIQYF. CDR3 sequence (DNA): TGTGCCAGCAGCTTAGGACGACCCAACATTCAGTACTTC.

This clonotype showed up just once. The J gene is TRBJ1-2, the V gene TRBV7-3; D gene unclear. The CDR3 runs 15 residues. The germline gives CDR1 SGHTA, CDR2 FQGTGA. Trimming shortened V by 0 bases and J by 3 bases, and 11 bases separated the two germline ends. The CDR3 bases are TGTGCCAGCAGCTTAACGTCTGTCGGCGACTATGGCTACACCTTC. This gives the protein CASSLTSVGDYGYTF.

In this sample, this clonotype turned up many times. This chain uses TRBV12-3 or TRBV12-4 with TRBJ2-3; D unresolved. The CDR3 is 14 residues long. The V end was cut by 6 bases, the J end by 2 bases, with 12 bases between. CDR3 amino acids: CASSTLGFTDTQYF. DNA for the CDR3: TGTGCCAGCAGCACCCTAGGGTTCACAGATACGCAGTATTTT.

This clonotype was counted at least ten times. This chain joins TRBV6-2 or TRBV6-3 and TRBJ2-6; the D is unclear. Germline CDR1 MNHEY, CDR2 SVGEGT. Deletions cut 1 base from V and 0 bases from J, with 10 bases between. CDR3 length equals 17 residues. CDR3 nucleotides: TGTGCCAGCAGTTACTTAGGGCCGAGCTCTGGGGCCAACGTCCTGACTTTC. Protein product: CASSYLGPSSGANVLTF.